This TCR beta chain was sequenced for a study of cytomegalovirus exposure and HLA in healthy donors. Study-wide results and limits: TCR clusters originating in the first cohort tended to co-occur in the 120 validation repertoires, according to a later analysis. Rare sequences made up most TCRs, while some public TCRs were found in many donors. In vitro data verified a few CMV-associated chains as specific for CMV antigens. The listing of 150 or so TCR beta chains classed them as cytomegalovirus-associated.

Clones were read by immunoSEQ multiplex PCR, and TCRdb kept only the in-frame ones, dropping some. This sample has around 130,000 clones; under 90% occur once, and the top ten carry approximately 2%. CDR3 length: 13 amino acids. V lost 4 bases and J lost 5, with 11 bases in between. Per germline, CDR1 KGHSH and CDR2 LQKENI. This clone showed up just a few times. Its antigen remains unidentified. This sequence originates from a woman aged 25 to 39 in good health and CMV-seronegative. The chain carries TRBV18 and TRBJ1-1, with D possibly TRBD1 on 6 matching bases. Sequencing used PBMCs. CDR3 protein: CASSRNRETEAFF. The CDR3 coding sequence is TGTGCCAGCTCACGAAACAGGGAGACTGAAGCTTTCTTT.